This passage covers 5 T cell receptor beta chains from one sample sequenced in a study of HIV-infected children after antiretroviral therapy interruption. Treatment defined: PENTA 11 planned treatment interruption arm or continuous ART arm. Unique molecular identifiers were included in an RNA-based 3' RACE TCR library. TCRdb ran MiXCR on the 3' RACE reads and lists one entry per CDR3 protein. The table has approximately 89,000 distinct CDR3 sequences, approximately 6.9% seen once. This specimen was CD45RA+ CD4+ T cells from PBMCs, pooled from several time points, taken from a donor given antiretroviral therapy, either interrupted or continuous. Subset denoted: naive CD4+ CD45RA+ CD45RO- T cells. The receptors were sampled from a pool of human donors with HIV.

This clonotype has ten or more counts. This chain uses TRBV5-1 with TRBJ2-6, with D perhaps TRBD2 (5 bases). CDR1 SGHRS and CDR2 YFSETQ come from the germline V gene. Deletions cut 3 bases from V and 0 bases from J, with 16 bases between. This CDR3 is built from 18 residues. CDR3 nucleotides: TGCGCCAGCAGCTCAGTGAGGGATCTTCGCTCTGGGGCCAACGTCCTGACTTTC. It encodes CASSSVRDLRSGANVLTF. Full variable domain (outside the CDR3, taken from reference TRBV5-1 and TRBJ2-6): KAGVTQTPRYLIKTRGQQVTLSCSPISGHRSVSWYQQTPGQGLQFLFEYFSETQRNKGNFPGRFSGRQFSNSRSEMNVSTLELGDSALYLCASSSVRDLRSGANVLTFGAGSRLTVL.

This sequence joins TRBV10-3 and TRBJ2-1; 10 bases map to TRBD2. The CDR3 extends over 13 amino acids. Germline values: CDR1 ENHRY, CDR2 SYGVKD. V gave up 7 bases and J gave up 7 bases; unmatched junction bases: 4. The CDR3 region has the DNA TGTGCCATCAAGCGGGGGGGCGGGAATGAGCAGTTCTTC. This sequence encodes CAIKRGGGNEQFF.

This clonotype was detected many times. The V and J genes are TRBV6-4 and TRBJ2-1; 9 positions agree with TRBD2. V shed 4 bases, J shed 10 bases, and the junction held 5 bases outside the gene matches. This CDR3 contains 13 residues. Germline V gene sequence: CDR1 MRHNA, CDR2 SNTAGT. The CDR3 sequence is CASSGHSGGEQFF. In DNA form, the CDR3 reads TGTGCCAGCAGTGGCCATAGCGGGGGCGAGCAGTTCTTC.

This chain uses TRBV5-6 with TRBJ2-3; either TRBD1 or TRBD2 may fit D (5 bases each). V dropped 3 bases and J dropped 2 bases, with 10 bases sitting between them. This CDR3 has 14 residues. Per the germline V gene, CDR1 is SGHDT and CDR2 is YYEEEE. The CDR3, as DNA: TGTGCCAGCAGCTATGGGGGAGACACAGATACGCAGTATTTT. Translating it yields CASSYGGDTDTQYF. Together with reference TRBV5-6 and TRBJ2-3, the CDR3 gives the full variable domain: DAGVTQSPTHLIKTRGQQVTLRCSPKSGHDTVSWYQQALGQGPQFIFQYYEEEERQRGNFPDRFSGHQFPNYSSELNVNALLLGDSALYLCASSYGGDTDTQYFGPGTRLTVL.

This clonotype was counted between two and nine times. J is TRBJ2-3 and V is TRBV5-1; 9 nucleotides match TRBD2. Germline lookup yields CDR1 SGHRS and CDR2 YFSETQ. The CDR3 extends over 16 amino acids. J was trimmed by 1 base and V by 0 bases; bases with no gene match: 3. The CDR3 DNA reads as TGCGCCAGCAGCTTGGTAGCGGGAGCACGCACAGATACGCAGTATTTT. It encodes CASSLVAGARTDTQYF.